This T cell receptor (beta chain) was sequenced in a study of blood T cell repertoires in COVID-19. Study at large: Some COVID-19 samples were acute and others convalescent; all came from the United States, Italy and Spain. PBMCs, B-cell-depleted T cells, or T cells were the source of the cDNA or gDNA that made up the material.

This clone was found once. Participants came from under 30 US areas, aged about 18 to 89 years. Cohort allocation depended upon clinical history that participants reported. Using immunoSEQ multiplex PCR, the repertoire was profiled, and TCRdb retains in-frame clones only, with some absent. The data hold hundreds of thousands of clones, with 85% to 90% observed a single time. V trimming: 2 bases; J trimming: 1 base; junction bases outside the gene matches: 9. This CDR3 region has 18 residues. CDR1 and CDR2 from the germline V gene are SEHNR and FQNEAQ (reference sequence). The source is a woman aged 18-35 years with acute COVID-19. Sequences were obtained from PBMCs or T cells enriched from blood (not recorded which). The chain is built from TRBV7-9 and TRBJ2-2; TRBD1 agrees at 8 bases. CDR3 amino acids: CASSLRWRGQENTGELFF. The CDR3, as DNA: TGTGCCAGCAGCTTAAGATGGAGGGGACAGGAGAACACCGGGGAGCTGTTTTTT.